This entry lists 23 T cell receptor beta chains sequenced from one sample in a study of OX40 agonist ivuxolimab in advanced cancers. The method was immunoSEQ multiplex PCR; TCRdb's version includes in-frame clones alone and lacks a portion of them. The sample lists about 89,000 clones, about 88% occurring once. This sample comprised CD4+ or CD8+ T cells sorted from blood, obtained in a trial of the OX40 agonist ivuxolimab. These receptors all come from an adult with an advanced solid tumor such as melanoma, head and neck, liver or kidney cancer.

The chain employs TRBV7-2 and TRBJ2-5; D is perhaps TRBD2 (7 bases). V was shortened by 5 bases and J by 1 base, with 11 bases between the two germline ends. The CDR3 spans 14 residues. Germline assignment: CDR1 SGHTA and CDR2 FQGNSA. The DNA of the CDR3 is TGTGCCAGCAGCAGGGGGGGATCCCAAGAGACCCAGTACTTC. Translation: CASSRGGSQETQYF.

This clone was detected once. The chain links TRBV7-9 to TRBJ2-2, with 10 bases that match TRBD2. Trimming removed 0 bases from V and 4 bases from J; junction bases left unmatched: 2. Looked up from germline, CDR1 is SEHNR and CDR2 is FQNEAQ (reference sequence). This CDR3 contains 16 residues. This CDR3 is CASSLALAGVTGELFF. The DNA for the CDR3 is TGTGCCAGCAGCTTAGCCCTAGCGGGGGTCACCGGGGAGCTGTTTTTT.

The rearrangement links TRBV5-1 to TRBJ1-1; 9 nucleotides align to TRBD1. V was clipped by 7 bases and J by 1 base; unmatched bases: 2. The CDR3 covers 13 residues. Germline V CDR1 and CDR2: SGHRS, YFSETQ. CDR3 protein: CASLGQGNTEAFF. The CDR3 DNA is TGCGCCAGCCTGGGACAGGGGAACACTGAAGCTTTCTTT.

The chain carries TRBV18 and TRBJ2-5, with TRBD2 matching over 13 bases. The CDR3 covers 16 residues. Trimming at V came to 2 bases and at J to 7 bases, leaving 7 bases not matched to a gene. Germline loops: CDR1 KGHSH, CDR2 LQKENI. This CDR3 reads CASSPGLAGDSGTQYF. As DNA, the CDR3 is TGTGCCAGCTCACCAGGACTAGCGGGGGATTCCGGGACCCAGTACTTC.

The rearrangement links TRBV5-1 to TRBJ2-7; D not resolved. Trimming cost V 0 bases and J 0 bases, with 10 bases left between them. Germline CDR1 reads SGHRS; CDR2 reads YFSETQ. CDR3 length: 15 amino acids. Here the CDR3 reads CASSLVSGPSYEQYF. CDR3 DNA: TGCGCCAGCAGCTTGGTCTCAGGACCCTCCTACGAGCAGTACTTC.

V is TRBV7-3 and J is TRBJ1-6, with D possibly being TRBD1 (6 bases). CDR3 length equals 14 residues. With 5 bases removed from V and 5 bases from J, the gap between germline ends came to 10 bases. CDR1 and CDR2 from the germline V gene are SGHTA and FQGTGA. CDR3 loop: CASSDTGNNSPLHF. The CDR3 DNA is TGTGCCAGCAGCGATACAGGGAATAATTCACCCCTCCACTTT.

Only one count was recorded for this clone. The chain couples TRBV6-1 to TRBJ1-6, with 8 bases matching TRBD1. Germline-derived CDR1 and CDR2 are MNHNS and SASEGT. There are 13 residues in the CDR3. Trimming removed 8 bases from V and 5 bases from J; junction bases left unmatched: 2. The CDR3 loop reads CASRQGNNSPLHF. DNA for the CDR3: TGTGCCAGCCGACAGGGGAATAATTCACCCCTCCACTTT.

This clone was seen just once. The chain couples TRBV14 to TRBJ1-4; no clear D gene. The length of the CDR3 is 13 residues. The V gene lost 1 base and the J gene lost 12 bases, with 12 bases spanning the gap. CDR1 SGHDN and CDR2 FVKESK come from the germline V gene. The CDR3 nucleotides are TGTGCCAGCAGCCAAGCAGCAGAGACCCAACTGTTTTTT. As protein: CASSQAAETQLFF.

CDR3 in DNA: TGTGCCTGGAGTGTAGGGCAGGGGAGGTCAGATACGCAGTATTTT. Its protein is CAWSVGQGRSDTQYF. The V call is TRBV30, the J call TRBJ2-3, with D perhaps TRBD1 or TRBD2 (6 bases each). The germline V and J ends were trimmed by 0 bases and 4 bases, with 14 bases remaining between them. CDR3 length equals 15 residues. The germline V gene has CDR1 GTSNPN and CDR2 SVGIG (reference sequence).

The V and J genes are TRBV2 and TRBJ1-6; 8 nucleotides line up with TRBD1. The length of the CDR3 is 16 residues. CDR1 SNHLY and CDR2 FYNNEI come from the germline V gene. Trimming at V came to 6 bases and at J to 4 bases, leaving 8 bases not matched to a gene. The CDR3 here is CASRDRALEYNSPLHF. CDR3 nucleotide sequence: TGTGCCAGCAGGGACAGGGCCCTTGAATATAATTCACCCCTCCACTTT.

This chain connects TRBV6-5 to TRBJ2-7; TRBD2 matches 7 bases. CDR1 and CDR2 from the germline V gene are MNHEY and SVGAGI. CDR3 length: 15 residues. The trim removed 7 bases at V and 4 bases at J, leaving 13 bases unmatched. The CDR3 is CASTAREGSLYEQYF. The DNA for the CDR3 is TGTGCCAGCACTGCCAGGGAGGGGTCCCTTTACGAGCAGTACTTC.

This clone was observed a single time. The chain joins TRBV6-6 to TRBJ1-3; TRBD1 aligns across 7 bases. Per germline, CDR1 MNHNY and CDR2 SVGAGI (reference sequence). V shed 6 bases, J shed 4 bases, and the junction held 6 bases outside the gene matches. The CDR3 contains 14 residues. The CDR3 reads CASSTGDRGNTIYF. CDR3 nucleotides: TGTGCCAGCAGCACAGGGGACCGCGGAAACACCATATATTTT.

V and J are TRBV20-1 and TRBJ2-1; a weak D match, TRBD2 (5 bases). CDR1 and CDR2 (germline): DFQATT, SNEGSKA (reference sequence). V dropped 3 bases and J dropped 11 bases, with 8 bases sitting between them. This CDR3 has 10 amino acids. CDR3 DNA: TGCAGTGCTAGTCGGGGAAAGCAGTTCTTC. This encodes CSASRGKQFF.

This chain uses TRBV9 with TRBJ1-1, with D possibly being TRBD1 (5 bases). There are 14 residues in the CDR3. The germline CDR1 and CDR2 sequences are SGDLS and YYNGEE. Trimming cost V 4 bases and J 6 bases, with 16 bases left between them. The CDR3 DNA reads as TGTGCCAGCAGCACTACCAACCAGGGATCTGAAGCTTTCTTT. Translating gives CASSTTNQGSEAFF.

The gene calls are TRBV7-6 and TRBJ2-3; D unclear. Trimming pared 2 bases from V and 5 bases from J, leaving 17 bases between. The CDR3 extends over 16 amino acids. Germline CDR1 is SGHVS and CDR2 is FNYEAQ. The CDR3 loop is CASSLSQWSRVDTQYF. The CDR3 coding sequence is TGTGCCAGCAGCTTAAGTCAGTGGTCCCGGGTAGATACGCAGTATTTT.

The chain combines TRBV4-1 with TRBJ1-4, with 10 bases fitting TRBD1. The germline CDR1 and CDR2 sequences are MGHRA and YSYEKL. The CDR3 spans 17 residues. J lost 1 base, V lost 5 bases, and 7 bases had no gene match. Here the CDR3 reads CASSDGQGERTNEKLFF. The CDR3 nucleotides read TGCGCCAGCAGCGACGGACAGGGGGAGCGAACTAATGAAAAACTGTTTTTT.

The CDR3 nucleotides read TGTGCCAGCTCACCGAATTTACGGGATTCTGGAAACACCATATATTTT. Translated: CASSPNLRDSGNTIYF. The rearrangement links TRBV18 to TRBJ1-3; D gene unclear. V lost 3 bases, J lost 1 base, and 13 bases lay in between. The CDR3 sequence is 16 residues long. CDR1 and CDR2 from the germline V gene are KGHSH and LQKENI.

V is TRBV5-6 and J is TRBJ2-5; TRBD1 might be the D (5 bases). This CDR3 is built from 15 residues. V lost 2 bases and J lost 0, with 11 bases in between. Germline values: CDR1 SGHDT, CDR2 YYEEEE. The CDR3 DNA follows: TGTGCCAGCAGCTTTCAACGACAGAACCAAGAGACCCAGTACTTC. It codes for CASSFQRQNQETQYF.

The chain is built from TRBV28 and TRBJ1-5; 9 bases match TRBD1. Germline assignment: CDR1 MDHEN and CDR2 SYDVKM. The CDR3 sequence is 18 residues long. V lost 4 bases to trimming and J lost 2 bases; unmatched junction nucleotides: 12. CDR3 in DNA: TGTGCCAGCAGTTCCTACAGGGGGCTGGTCAGAGGCAATCAGCCCCAGCATTTT. It codes for CASSSYRGLVRGNQPQHF. Using reference TRBV28 and TRBJ1-5 for the parts outside the CDR3, the full variable domain is DVKVTQSSRYLVKRTGEKVFLECVQDMDHENMFWYRQDPGLGLRLIYFSYDVKMKEKGDIPEGYSVSREKKERFSLILESASTNQTSMYLCASSSYRGLVRGNQPQHFGDGTRLSIL.

The rearrangement uses TRBV9 and TRBJ2-7; the match to TRBD2 covers 8 bases. The CDR3 is 13 amino acids. Germline-derived CDR1 and CDR2 are SGDLS and YYNGEE. The ends lost 4 bases at V and 2 bases at J; junction bases unmatched: 2. DNA of the CDR3: TGTGCCAGCAGCCCAGCGGGGGCCTACGAGCAGTACTTC. Residues: CASSPAGAYEQYF.

This clone was seen only once. The chain couples TRBV5-1 to TRBJ1-1, with D perhaps matching TRBD1 (6 bases). Germline lookup yields CDR1 SGHRS and CDR2 YFSETQ. V dropped 8 bases and J dropped 4 bases, with 18 bases sitting between them. There are 14 residues in the CDR3. The CDR3 DNA reads TGCGCCAGTTCCCTTGGGGGCCGAGGCACTGAAGCTTTCTTT. Amino acid sequence: CASSLGGRGTEAFF.

The chain joins TRBV27 to TRBJ1-2; tentative D call: TRBD1 (5 bases). CDR3 length equals 15 residues. Germline V gives CDR1 MNHEY, CDR2 SMNVEV (reference sequence). V lost 5 bases and J 1 base, leaving 14 bases between the germline ends. CDR3 sequence: CASSPRWGDNYGYTF. CDR3 in DNA: TGTGCCAGCAGTCCCCGATGGGGGGATAACTATGGCTACACCTTC.

This chain links TRBV6-5 with TRBJ2-3; TRBD2 matches 11 bases. The CDR3 runs to 15 residues. CDR1 is MNHEY and CDR2 is SVGAGI in the germline V gene. After removal of 7 bases from V and 9 bases from J, the junction contained 12 bases not matched to a gene. CDR3 coding DNA: TGTGCCAGCACCGGATCTAGCGGGGGGCGCGGGACGCAGTATTTT. Protein: CASTGSSGGRGTQYF.